This TCR beta chain was identified in a study of CD8+ T cells in alopecia areata (dated by TCRdb to 2016 to 2018). At the level of the whole study: Skin from C3H/HeJ donors aged roughly 6-12 months with spontaneous alopecia was grafted onto female C3H/HeJ recipients aged roughly 7-11 weeks. High-throughput TCRbeta sequencing was used to examine T cell clonal expansion in alopecia areata in both the C3H/HeJ mouse model and human patients. RNA was obtained with the PAXgene miRNA kit for fixed scalp, the miRNeasy kit for PBMCs, and the RNeasy kit for mouse skin. Clonality in the scalp was compared among normal scalp (n=4), patchy alopecia areata scalp (n=8), and alopecia totalis/universalis scalp (n=8). In humans, TCRbeta sequencing was performed on scalp tissue and on sorted CD4+ and CD8+ peripheral blood T cells from healthy controls and from patients with patchy or totalis/universalis alopecia areata. immunoSEQ multiplex PCR using 35 Vbeta forward primers and 13 Jbeta reverse primers was used to amplify TCRbeta CDR3 regions.

General findings and caveats noted by the study authors: Scalp TCR repertoire analysis is complicated because resident alphabeta T cells in normal human skin are also sequenced, whereas mouse skin is dominated by gammadelta T cells. TCR sequences shared between patients were less clear than in mice, possibly partly because of HLA diversity in the patient population. Lesional scalp, especially in alopecia totalis/universalis, showed higher clonality and more expanded CD8+ clones than normal scalp, suggesting antigenic drive.

Worth noting for this clone: The antigen it binds to is not known. Gene names and germline sequences refer to the mouse in this case. The CDR3 end falls 4 residues outside the read, so it is completed with the germline J gene.

Library construction relied on the immunoSEQ multiplex PCR assay. For TCR sequencing, RNA was extracted from every sample and reverse transcribed into cDNA to serve as template. SuperScript III was used for first-strand cDNA synthesis, primed with a 2:1 mix of oligo-dT and random hexamers. A synthetic immune receptor repertoire was used to assess amplification bias, and residual bias was removed computationally. Sequencing of the libraries was done on Illumina HiSeq using 60 bp reads that spanned the CDR3 and were read from J toward V. The source study handled its data this way. Raw reads were preprocessed to remove errors, and CDR3 was defined by IMGT conventions from the conserved cysteine to phenylalanine. Clonality was computed as 1 minus the Shannon entropy, with the entropy normalized by log2 of the number of productive unique TCRs. CD4 or CD8 identity of scalp clones was inferred by cross-referencing scalp TCRbeta sequences with sorted blood CD4 and CD8 repertoires. What TCRdb holds here is the immuneACCESS table cut down to in-frame rearrangements. Part of the clones is not present; checked against another copy, under half of the missing clones reflect an unresolved V gene, and the others are unexplained. V and J calls and clone size are those listed in that table; D and trimming were worked out from the DNA. In this sample, under 350,000 clones appear, none counted once only. More than 1% of the sample belongs to the ten largest clones.

The germline V gene gives CDR1 as NNHDY and CDR2 as SYVADS. Counted from cysteine to phenylalanine, this CDR3 has 15 amino acids. Sequencing covers 33 bases of the CDR3, shown here with the frame starting at base 1. Pooled mouse cutaneous lymph node cells were stained for CD4, CD8alpha, NKG2D, NKG2ACE and other markers, then sorted on a BD Influx. Material: CD4+ T cells sorted from a lymph node. This TCR was recovered from a C3H/HeJ mouse with alopecia areata. Mice of this line possess the MHC haplotype H2-k. Recombination connected TRBV13-3 to TRBJ1-1, and 10 bases in between align with TRBD1. The sequenced part of the CDR3 DNA is TGTGCCAGCAGTGAGGACAGGGGGAGAGGGACA. Translated, this gives CASSEDRGRGT. The CDR3 reads in full as CASSEDRGRGTEVFF.